A selection of T cell receptor beta chains follows, all from one sample in a study of OX40 agonist ivuxolimab in advanced cancers. Assay used: immunoSEQ multiplex PCR; TCRdb lists only in-frame clones, some missing. Among tens of thousands of clones listed, 84% were seen once. This specimen consisted of CD4+ or CD8+ T cells sorted from blood, obtained in a trial of the OX40 agonist ivuxolimab. These receptor sequences come from an adult with an advanced solid tumor such as melanoma, head and neck, liver or kidney cancer. CDR3s include the opening cysteine and the closing phenylalanine or tryptophan. D genes are given only for firm matches. The size field is filled for only some rows; it gives once, few, many or a size class.

J	size	D	V	DNA	CDR3
TRBJ1-6	NA	NA	TRBV6-5	TGTGCCAGCAGTTACTCGAGACAGAATAATTCACCCCTCCACTTT	CASSYSRQNNSPLHF
TRBJ2-7	NA	TRBD2	TRBV7-9	TGTGCCAGCAGCTTAGGGGGAGCGGGAGGCACGGAGCAGTACTTC	CASSLGGAGGTEQYF
TRBJ2-5	NA	TRBD2	TRBV28	TGTGCCAGCAGTTCACCGGGACTAGCGGCCGGGACCCAGTACTTC	CASSSPGLAAGTQYF
TRBJ2-1	NA	TRBD2	TRBV7-2	TGTGCCAGCAGCTTTTCAGCGGGAGGGCGGAATGAGCAGTTCTTC	CASSFSAGGRNEQFF
TRBJ2-1	NA	NA	TRBV7-8	TGTGCCAGCAGCTTAGGATCGGGGGACCATGAGCAGTTCTTC	CASSLGSGDHEQFF
TRBJ1-1	NA	TRBD1	TRBV9	TGTGCCAGCAGCGGGGGACAGGGGTTGAGCACTGAAGCTTTCTTT	CASSGGQGLSTEAFF
TRBJ2-5	NA	NA	TRBV10-1	TGCGCCAGCAGTGAGTCGGGCCAAGAGACCCAGTACTTC	CASSESGQETQYF
TRBJ1-2	NA	TRBD1	TRBV28	TGTGCCAGCGGACAGGGGCCCTATGGCTACACCTTC	CASGQGPYGYTF
TRBJ1-1	NA	NA	TRBV9	TGTGCCAGCGGGGAGGGGCCTGGCACTGAAGCTTTCTTT	CASGEGPGTEAFF
TRBJ2-3	once	NA	TRBV7-3	TGTGCCAGCAGCTCCGGGCCGACAGATACGCAGTATTTT	CASSSGPTDTQYF
TRBJ2-7	NA	TRBD2	TRBV28	TGTGCCAGCAGTTTAGGCGGGAGCGACGAGCAGTACTTC	CASSLGGSDEQYF
TRBJ1-6	NA	NA	TRBV10-3	TGTGCCATCAGTATCGGGGGGAACTCACCCCTCCACTTT	CAISIGGNSPLHF